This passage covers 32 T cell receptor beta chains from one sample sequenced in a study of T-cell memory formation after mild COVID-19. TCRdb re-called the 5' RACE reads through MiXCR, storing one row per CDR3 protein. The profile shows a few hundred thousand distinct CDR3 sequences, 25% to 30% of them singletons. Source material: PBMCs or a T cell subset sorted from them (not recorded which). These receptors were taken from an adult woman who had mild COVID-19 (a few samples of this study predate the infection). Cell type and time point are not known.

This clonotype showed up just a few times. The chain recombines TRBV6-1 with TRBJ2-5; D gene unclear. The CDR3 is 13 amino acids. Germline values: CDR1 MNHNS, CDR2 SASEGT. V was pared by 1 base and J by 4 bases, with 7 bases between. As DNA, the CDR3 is TGTGCCAGCAGTGAAGGAAGAGGAGAGACCCAGTACTTC. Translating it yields CASSEGRGETQYF.

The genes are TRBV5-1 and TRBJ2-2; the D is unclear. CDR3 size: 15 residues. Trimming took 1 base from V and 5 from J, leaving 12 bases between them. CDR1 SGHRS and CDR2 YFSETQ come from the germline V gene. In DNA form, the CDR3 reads TGCGCCAGCAGCTTGCAAGGGCCTATAACCGGGGAGCTGTTTTTT. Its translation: CASSLQGPITGELFF. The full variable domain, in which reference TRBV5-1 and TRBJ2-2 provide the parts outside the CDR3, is KAGVTQTPRYLIKTRGQQVTLSCSPISGHRSVSWYQQTPGQGLQFLFEYFSETQRNKGNFPGRFSGRQFSNSRSEMNVSTLELGDSALYLCASSLQGPITGELFFGEGSRLTVL.

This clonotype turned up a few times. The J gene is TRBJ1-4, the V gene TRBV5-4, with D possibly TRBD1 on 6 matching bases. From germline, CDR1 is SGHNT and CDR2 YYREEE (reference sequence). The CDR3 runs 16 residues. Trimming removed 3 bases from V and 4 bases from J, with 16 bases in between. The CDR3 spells CASSSGGQSFNEKLFF. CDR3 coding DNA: TGTGCCAGCAGCTCGGGCGGACAGAGTTTTAATGAAAAACTGTTTTTT.

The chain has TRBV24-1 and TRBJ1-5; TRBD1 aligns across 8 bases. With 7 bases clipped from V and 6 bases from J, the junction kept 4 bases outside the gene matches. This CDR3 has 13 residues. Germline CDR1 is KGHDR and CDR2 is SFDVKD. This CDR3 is CATSDRGFQPQHF. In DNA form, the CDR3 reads TGTGCCACCAGCGACAGGGGCTTTCAGCCCCAGCATTTT.

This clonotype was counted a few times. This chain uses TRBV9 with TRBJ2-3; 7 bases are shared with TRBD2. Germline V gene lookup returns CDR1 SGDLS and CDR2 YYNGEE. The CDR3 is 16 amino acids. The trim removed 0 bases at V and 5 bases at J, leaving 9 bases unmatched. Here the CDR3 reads CASSVDGRARVDTQYF. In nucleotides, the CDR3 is TGTGCCAGCAGCGTAGATGGGAGGGCCCGAGTAGATACGCAGTATTTT.

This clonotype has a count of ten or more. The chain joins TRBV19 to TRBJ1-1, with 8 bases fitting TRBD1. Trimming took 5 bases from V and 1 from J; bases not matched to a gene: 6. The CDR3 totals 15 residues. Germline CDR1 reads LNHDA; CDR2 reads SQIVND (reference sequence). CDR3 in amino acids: CASSVRDRSNTEAFF. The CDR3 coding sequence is TGTGCCAGTAGTGTACGGGACAGGTCGAACACTGAAGCTTTCTTT.

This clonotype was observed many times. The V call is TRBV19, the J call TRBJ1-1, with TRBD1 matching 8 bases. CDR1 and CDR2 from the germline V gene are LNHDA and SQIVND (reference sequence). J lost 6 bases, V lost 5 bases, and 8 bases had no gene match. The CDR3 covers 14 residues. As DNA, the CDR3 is TGTGCCAGTAGTCCGCGGACAGGGCAAGCTGAAGCTTTCTTT. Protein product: CASSPRTGQAEAFF.

CDR3 sequence reads: CASSPNPGVGTEAFF. CDR3 DNA sequence: TGCGCCAGCAGCCCAAACCCAGGGGTGGGCACTGAAGCTTTCTTT. The gene calls are TRBV5-1 and TRBJ1-1, with D tentatively TRBD1 (6 bases). This CDR3 comprises 15 residues. V lost 4 bases and J 4 bases, leaving 17 bases between the germline ends. Germline CDR1 is SGHRS and CDR2 is YFSETQ.

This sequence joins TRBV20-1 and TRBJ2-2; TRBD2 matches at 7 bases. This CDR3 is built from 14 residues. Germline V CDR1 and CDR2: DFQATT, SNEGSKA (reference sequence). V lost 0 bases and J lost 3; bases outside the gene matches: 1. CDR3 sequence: CSAREGGDTGELFF. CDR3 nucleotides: TGCAGTGCTAGAGAGGGGGGGGACACCGGGGAGCTGTTTTTT.

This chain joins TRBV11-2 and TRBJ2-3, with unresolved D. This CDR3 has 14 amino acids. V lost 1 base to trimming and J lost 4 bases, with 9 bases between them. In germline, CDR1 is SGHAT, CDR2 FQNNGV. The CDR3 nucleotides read TGTGCCAGCAGCTTAGGAGTTTTTGCAGATACGCAGTATTTT. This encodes CASSLGVFADTQYF.

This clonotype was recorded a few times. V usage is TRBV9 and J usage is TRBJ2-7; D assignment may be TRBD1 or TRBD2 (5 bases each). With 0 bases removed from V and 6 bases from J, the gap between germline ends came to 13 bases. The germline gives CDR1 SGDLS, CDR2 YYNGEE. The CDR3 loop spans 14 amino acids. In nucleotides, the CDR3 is TGTGCCAGCAGCGTAGTGGGGGAGACCTTCGAGCAGTACTTC. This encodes CASSVVGETFEQYF. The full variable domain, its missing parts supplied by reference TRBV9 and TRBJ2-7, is DSGVTQTPKHLITATGQRVTLRCSPRSGDLSVYWYQQSLDQGLQFLIQYYNGEERAKGNILERFSAQQFPDLHSELNLSSLELGDSALYFCASSVVGETFEQYFGPGTRLTVT.

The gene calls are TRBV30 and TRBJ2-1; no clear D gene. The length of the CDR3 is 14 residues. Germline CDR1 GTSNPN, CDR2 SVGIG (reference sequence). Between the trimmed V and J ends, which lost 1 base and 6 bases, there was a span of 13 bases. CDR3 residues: CAWSGSWRSNEQFF. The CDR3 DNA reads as TGTGCCTGGAGTGGGTCCTGGCGAAGCAATGAGCAGTTCTTC.

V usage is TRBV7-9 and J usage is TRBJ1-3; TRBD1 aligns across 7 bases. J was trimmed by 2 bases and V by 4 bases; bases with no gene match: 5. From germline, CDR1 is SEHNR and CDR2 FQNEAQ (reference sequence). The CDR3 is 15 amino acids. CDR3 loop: CASSSTGTAGNTIYF. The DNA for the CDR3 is TGTGCCAGCAGCTCTACCGGGACAGCTGGAAACACCATATATTTT.

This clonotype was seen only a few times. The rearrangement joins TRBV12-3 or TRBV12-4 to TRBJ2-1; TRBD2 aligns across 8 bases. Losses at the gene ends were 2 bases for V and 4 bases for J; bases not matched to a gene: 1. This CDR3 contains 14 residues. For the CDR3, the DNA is TGTGCCAGCAGTTTAACGGGGGGGTACAATGAGCAGTTCTTC. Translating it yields CASSLTGGYNEQFF.

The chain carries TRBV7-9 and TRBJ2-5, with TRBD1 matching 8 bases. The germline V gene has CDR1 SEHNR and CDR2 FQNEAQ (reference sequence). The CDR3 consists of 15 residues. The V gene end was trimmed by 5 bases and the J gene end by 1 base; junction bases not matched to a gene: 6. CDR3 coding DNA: TGTGCCAGCAGCGGAACAGGGGGAGGCCAAGAGACCCAGTACTTC. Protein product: CASSGTGGGQETQYF.

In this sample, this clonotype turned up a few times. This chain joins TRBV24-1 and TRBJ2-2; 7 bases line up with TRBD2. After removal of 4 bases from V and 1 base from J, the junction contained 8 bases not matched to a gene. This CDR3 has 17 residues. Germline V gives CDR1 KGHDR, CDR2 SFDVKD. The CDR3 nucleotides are TGTGCCACCAGTGACCCTAAGGCGGGGGTGAACACCGGGGAGCTGTTTTTT. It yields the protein CATSDPKAGVNTGELFF.

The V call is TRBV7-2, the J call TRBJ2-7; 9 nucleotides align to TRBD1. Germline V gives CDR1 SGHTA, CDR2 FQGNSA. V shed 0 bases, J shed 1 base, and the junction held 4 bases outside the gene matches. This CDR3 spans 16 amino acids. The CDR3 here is CASSLAGTGNSYEQYF. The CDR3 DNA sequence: TGTGCCAGCAGCTTAGCGGGGACAGGGAATTCCTACGAGCAGTACTTC.

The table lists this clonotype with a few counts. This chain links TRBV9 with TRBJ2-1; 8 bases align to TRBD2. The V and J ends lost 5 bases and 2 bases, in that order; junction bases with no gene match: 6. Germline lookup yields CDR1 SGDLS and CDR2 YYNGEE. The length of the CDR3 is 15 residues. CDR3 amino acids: CASSPGLGPYNEQFF. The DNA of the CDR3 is TGTGCCAGCAGTCCGGGACTAGGGCCCTACAATGAGCAGTTCTTC.

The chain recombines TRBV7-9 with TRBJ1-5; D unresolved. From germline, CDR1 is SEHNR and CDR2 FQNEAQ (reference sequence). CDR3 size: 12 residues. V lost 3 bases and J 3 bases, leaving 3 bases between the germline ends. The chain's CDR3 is CASSFTNQPQHF. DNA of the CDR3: TGTGCCAGCAGCTTCACCAATCAGCCCCAGCATTTT.

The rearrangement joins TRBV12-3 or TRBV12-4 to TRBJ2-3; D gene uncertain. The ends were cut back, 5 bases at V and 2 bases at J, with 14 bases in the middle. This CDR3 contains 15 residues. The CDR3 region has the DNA TGTGCCAGCAGTCCTGGCAAAGGATTCACAGATACGCAGTATTTT. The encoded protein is CASSPGKGFTDTQYF.

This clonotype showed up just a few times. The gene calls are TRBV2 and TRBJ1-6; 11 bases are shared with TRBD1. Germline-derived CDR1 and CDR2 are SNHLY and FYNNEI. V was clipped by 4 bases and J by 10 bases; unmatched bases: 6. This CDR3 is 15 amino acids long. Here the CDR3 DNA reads TGTGCCAGCAGTGGCGGACAGGGGGCTCTCTCACCCCTCCACTTT. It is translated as CASSGGQGALSPLHF.

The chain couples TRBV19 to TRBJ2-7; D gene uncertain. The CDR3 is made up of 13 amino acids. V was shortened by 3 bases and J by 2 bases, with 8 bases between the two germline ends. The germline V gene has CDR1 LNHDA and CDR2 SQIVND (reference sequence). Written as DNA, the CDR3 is TGTGCCAGTAGTATTGGGATTACCTACGAGCAGTACTTC. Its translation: CASSIGITYEQYF.

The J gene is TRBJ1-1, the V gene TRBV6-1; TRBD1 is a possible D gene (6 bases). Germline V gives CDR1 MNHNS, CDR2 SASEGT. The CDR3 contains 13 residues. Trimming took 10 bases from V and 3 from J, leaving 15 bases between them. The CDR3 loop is CANKDRLDTEAFF. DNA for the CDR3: TGTGCCAACAAAGACAGGTTGGACACTGAAGCTTTCTTT.

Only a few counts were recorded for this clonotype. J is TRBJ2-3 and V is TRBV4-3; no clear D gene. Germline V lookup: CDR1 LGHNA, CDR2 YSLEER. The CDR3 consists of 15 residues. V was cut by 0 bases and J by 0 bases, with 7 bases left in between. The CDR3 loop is CASSQDLTSTDTQYF. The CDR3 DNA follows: TGCGCCAGCAGCCAAGATCTAACTAGCACAGATACGCAGTATTTT.

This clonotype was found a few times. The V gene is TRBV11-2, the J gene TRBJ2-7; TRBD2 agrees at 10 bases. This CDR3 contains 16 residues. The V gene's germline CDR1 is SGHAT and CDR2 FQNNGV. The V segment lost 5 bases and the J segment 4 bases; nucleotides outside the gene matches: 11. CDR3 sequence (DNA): TGTGCCAGCAGCCTGCATGGGGCTAGCGGGAGATACGAGCAGTACTTC. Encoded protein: CASSLHGASGRYEQYF.

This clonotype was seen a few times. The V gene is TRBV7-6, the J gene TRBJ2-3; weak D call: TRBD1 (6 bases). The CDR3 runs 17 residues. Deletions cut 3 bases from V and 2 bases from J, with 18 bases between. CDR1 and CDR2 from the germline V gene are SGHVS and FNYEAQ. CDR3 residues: CASSLGSGAYHTDTQYF. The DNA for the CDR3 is TGTGCCAGCAGCTTGGGGTCAGGGGCCTATCACACAGATACGCAGTATTTT.

Here the CDR3 reads CASSSGLAGGWTDTQYF. CDR3 nucleotide sequence: TGCGCCAGCAGCTCGGGACTAGCGGGGGGATGGACAGATACGCAGTATTTT. The genes are TRBV5-1 and TRBJ2-3; 15 nucleotides match TRBD2. This CDR3 has 17 amino acids. Germline trimming cut 3 bases from V and 3 bases from J; bases unmatched to any gene: 5. The V gene's germline CDR1 is SGHRS and CDR2 YFSETQ.

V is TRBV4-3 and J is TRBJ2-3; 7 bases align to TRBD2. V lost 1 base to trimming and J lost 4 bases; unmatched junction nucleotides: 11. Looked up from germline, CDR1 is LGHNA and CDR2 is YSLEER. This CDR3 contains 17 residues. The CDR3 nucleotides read TGCGCCAGCAGCCAAGGGAGCAGAGGGAGGGGCCCAGATACGCAGTATTTT. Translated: CASSQGSRGRGPDTQYF.

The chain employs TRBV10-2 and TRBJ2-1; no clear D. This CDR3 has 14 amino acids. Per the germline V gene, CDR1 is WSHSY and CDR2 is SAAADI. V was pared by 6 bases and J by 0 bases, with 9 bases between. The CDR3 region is CASRSRSSYNEQFF. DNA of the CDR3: TGCGCCAGCAGATCTAGGAGCTCCTACAATGAGCAGTTCTTC.

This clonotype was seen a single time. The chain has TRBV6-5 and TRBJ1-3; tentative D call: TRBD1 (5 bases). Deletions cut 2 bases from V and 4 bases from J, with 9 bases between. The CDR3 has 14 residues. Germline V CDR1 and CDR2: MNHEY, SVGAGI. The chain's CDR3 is CASSYIGTGNTIYF. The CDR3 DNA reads TGTGCCAGCAGTTACATAGGGACCGGAAACACCATATATTTT.

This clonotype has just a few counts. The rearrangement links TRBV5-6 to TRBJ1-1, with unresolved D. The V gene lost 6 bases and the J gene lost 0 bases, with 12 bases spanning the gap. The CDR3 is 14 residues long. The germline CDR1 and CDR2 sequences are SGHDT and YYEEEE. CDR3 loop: CASTQGSMNTEAFF. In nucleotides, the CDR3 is TGTGCCAGCACCCAAGGGAGCATGAACACTGAAGCTTTCTTT.

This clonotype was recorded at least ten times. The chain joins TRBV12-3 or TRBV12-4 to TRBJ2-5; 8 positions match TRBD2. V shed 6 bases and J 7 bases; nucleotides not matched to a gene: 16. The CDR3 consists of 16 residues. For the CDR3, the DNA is TGTGCCAGCAGACAACTAGCGGTCGGAGTTCGAGGGACCCAGTACTTC. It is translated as CASRQLAVGVRGTQYF.